The clone carrying this T cell receptor (beta chain) came up once. This sample was taken from a study of blood T cell repertoires in COVID-19. Sequencing was performed with immunoSEQ multiplex PCR; in TCRdb, only in-frame clones are kept and a portion is missing. The sample includes approximately 400,000 clones, roughly nine tenths of them seen just once. V shed 2 bases and J shed 5 bases, with 7 bases lying between them. CDR3 size: 12 residues. Germline V gene lookup returns CDR1 SGHDT and CDR2 YYEEEE. This TCR derives from a woman aged 40 to 50 who had been exposed to COVID-19. The chain is built from TRBV5-6 and TRBJ1-1; D not certain. The sample consisted of PBMCs or T cells enriched from blood (not recorded which). The CDR3 loop reads CASSFGETEAFF. In DNA form, the CDR3 reads TGTGCCAGCAGCTTCGGTGAGACTGAAGCTTTCTTT.